Following are 28 T cell receptor beta chains from one sample sequenced in a study of glioma-infiltrating T cells after dendritic cell vaccination. The repertoire was sequenced with immunoSEQ multiplex PCR; TCRdb's copy has only in-frame clones and lacks some. The profile shows about 92,000 clones, over 75% of them singletons. The material sequenced was blood, taken before dendritic cell vaccination. These TCRs come from a human donor with glioblastoma.

The chain combines TRBV7-3 with TRBJ1-1; D not certain. Trimming pared 3 bases from V and 2 bases from J, leaving 13 bases between. In germline, CDR1 is SGHTA, CDR2 FQGTGA. The CDR3 runs to 15 residues. CDR3 loop: CASSFQQTSNTEAFF. Here the CDR3 DNA reads TGTGCCAGCAGCTTCCAACAGACTAGTAACACTGAAGCTTTCTTT.

J is TRBJ2-2 and V is TRBV2, with D perhaps TRBD1 (6 bases). In germline, CDR1 is SNHLY, CDR2 FYNNEI. This CDR3 contains 14 residues. The V end was cut by 3 bases, the J end by 3 bases, with 8 bases between. In nucleotides, the CDR3 is TGTGCCAGCAGTGACAGGGGACACACCGGGGAGCTGTTTTTT. Encoded protein: CASSDRGHTGELFF.

This clone was detected ten times or more. The chain carries TRBV28 and TRBJ2-5; 14 bases agree with TRBD2. This CDR3 contains 19 residues. CDR1 is MDHEN and CDR2 is SYDVKM in the germline V gene. V lost 1 base and J lost 3; bases outside the gene matches: 10. The CDR3 here is CASSLFHTSGLAGEETQYF. CDR3 in DNA: TGTGCCAGCAGTTTATTCCACACCTCGGGACTAGCGGGAGAAGAGACCCAGTACTTC.

This chain joins TRBV7-9 and TRBJ1-2; 8 positions match TRBD1. The CDR3 spans 13 residues. CDR1 is SEHNR and CDR2 is FQNEAQ in the germline V gene (reference sequence). The V gene end was trimmed by 3 bases and the J gene end by 6 bases; junction bases not matched to a gene: 3. CDR3 protein: CASSFGTGDGYTF. DNA of the CDR3: TGTGCCAGCAGCTTCGGGACAGGTGATGGCTACACCTTC.

In DNA form, the CDR3 reads TGTGCCATCAGTCCCGGGGGACGGGACTATGGCTACACCTTC. It translates to CAISPGGRDYGYTF. The rearrangement links TRBV10-3 to TRBJ1-2; D might be TRBD1 (5 bases). V gave up 5 bases and J gave up 3 bases, with 13 bases separating them. The CDR3 extends over 14 amino acids. CDR1 and CDR2 (germline): ENHRY, SYGVKD.

This clone has a handful of counts. The V and J genes are TRBV4-1 and TRBJ1-5; D is unresolved. Germline V CDR1 and CDR2: MGHRA, YSYEKL. The CDR3 has 13 amino acids. Deletions cut 1 base from V and 4 bases from J, with 5 bases between. Here the CDR3 DNA reads TGCGCCAGCAGCCAAGCGGTTAATCAGCCCCAGCATTTT. It encodes CASSQAVNQPQHF.

This clone was detected once. The V and J genes are TRBV4-1 and TRBJ1-3; D is possibly TRBD1 (5 bases). Per the germline V gene, CDR1 is MGHRA and CDR2 is YSYEKL. This CDR3 contains 16 residues. Trimming pared 0 bases from V and 3 bases from J, leaving 12 bases between. The CDR3 nucleotides are TGCGCCAGCAGCCAAGACCTTTCAGGGTATGGAAACACCATATATTTT. Protein product: CASSQDLSGYGNTIYF.

The CDR3 spells CASSGRAGETQYF. The DNA of the CDR3 is TGTGCCAGTAGCGGGAGGGCGGGGGAGACCCAGTACTTC. V gene TRBV19 combines with J gene TRBJ2-5, with TRBD2 identical over 8 bases. V dropped 6 bases and J dropped 5; count of bases not matched to a gene: 5. The V gene's germline CDR1 is LNHDA and CDR2 SQIVND (reference sequence). The CDR3 consists of 13 residues.

The table lists this clone with a few counts. The chain links TRBV19 to TRBJ2-7, with TRBD1 matching over 8 bases. The CDR3 is made up of 16 amino acids. J lost 2 bases, V lost 6 bases, and 12 bases had no gene match. Germline CDR1 is LNHDA and CDR2 is SQIVND (reference sequence). The CDR3, as DNA: TGTGCCAGTAGCCACCCCTCCCAGGACAGGGCCTACGAGCAGTACTTC. As protein: CASSHPSQDRAYEQYF.

In regard to this clone: This CDR3 is also generated by other DNA sequences in the sample. The V call is TRBV6-1, the J call TRBJ2-2, with 9 bases that match TRBD1. J gave up 5 bases and V 6 bases, and 4 bases lay outside the gene matches. Germline assignment: CDR1 MNHNS and CDR2 SASEGT. The CDR3 consists of 14 residues. Here the CDR3 reads CASSRTGETGELFF. As DNA, the CDR3 is TGTGCCAGCAGCCGGACAGGGGAAACCGGGGAGCTGTTTTTT.

The V gene is TRBV20-1, the J gene TRBJ2-7, with TRBD1 matching over 7 bases. CDR1 and CDR2 (germline): DFQATT, SNEGSKA (reference sequence). The CDR3 consists of 11 residues. J was trimmed by 9 bases and V by 4 bases; bases with no gene match: 6. CDR3 in amino acids: CSAKDRVGQYF. CDR3 DNA: TGCAGTGCTAAAGACAGGGTTGGGCAGTACTTC.

This chain links TRBV5-1 with TRBJ1-2, with D uncertain. This CDR3 spans 15 amino acids. The germline V and J ends were trimmed by 0 bases and 4 bases, with 13 bases remaining between them. The germline CDR1 and CDR2 sequences are SGHRS and YFSETQ. The DNA of the CDR3 is TGCGCCAGCAGCTTGGACCCAGGAACCCCCTATGGCTACACCTTC. Translation gives CASSLDPGTPYGYTF.

The chain employs TRBV27 and TRBJ1-2; the match to TRBD1 covers 8 bases. J gave up 0 bases and V 1 base, and 7 bases lay outside the gene matches. In germline, CDR1 is MNHEY, CDR2 SMNVEV (reference sequence). This CDR3 contains 17 residues. The CDR3 reads CASSLLGQALSNYGYTF. The CDR3 nucleotides are TGTGCCAGCAGTTTATTGGGACAGGCCCTTTCTAACTATGGCTACACCTTC.

CDR3 region: CASSLVVGAHGGYTF. In DNA, the CDR3 is TGTGCCAGCAGTTTAGTCGTAGGGGCCCACGGTGGCTACACCTTC. The genes are TRBV21-1 and TRBJ1-2; the DNA was not used to check the table's D call, TRBD1. TRBV21-1 is a pseudogene. This CDR3 is 15 amino acids long.

This chain links TRBV4-3 with TRBJ2-5; 9 bases agree with TRBD2. The J segment lost 4 bases and the V segment lost 1 base, leaving 4 bases of the junction unmatched. Germline values: CDR1 LGHNA, CDR2 YSLEER. CDR3 length: 15 residues. The CDR3 DNA sequence: TGCGCCAGCAGCCAAGGGGGACTAGCAGGAGAGACCCAGTACTTC. Translating it yields CASSQGGLAGETQYF.

This chain joins TRBV7-3 and TRBJ2-7, with TRBD1 as a possible D gene (6 bases). Looked up from germline, CDR1 is SGHTA and CDR2 is FQGTGA. The V and J ends lost 4 bases and 0 bases respectively, with 16 bases between them. CDR3 length equals 16 residues. The CDR3 reads CASSSKRQECSYEQYF. The CDR3 DNA reads as TGTGCCAGCAGCTCAAAAAGACAGGAATGCTCCTACGAGCAGTACTTC.

The V gene is TRBV5-1, the J gene TRBJ1-4; tentative D call: TRBD1 (5 bases). V was pared by 1 base and J by 0 bases, with 10 bases between. The CDR3 has 16 residues. The V gene's germline CDR1 is SGHRS and CDR2 YFSETQ. The CDR3 protein is CASSLTGIATNEKLFF. The CDR3 DNA reads TGCGCCAGCAGCTTGACAGGAATCGCAACTAATGAAAAACTGTTTTTT. Combining the CDR3 with reference TRBV5-1 and TRBJ1-4 gives the whole variable domain KAGVTQTPRYLIKTRGQQVTLSCSPISGHRSVSWYQQTPGQGLQFLFEYFSETQRNKGNFPGRFSGRQFSNSRSEMNVSTLELGDSALYLCASSLTGIATNEKLFFGSGTQLSVL.

The rearrangement joins TRBV2 to TRBJ2-6; D might be TRBD1 (5 bases). The CDR3 sequence is 13 residues long. Per germline, CDR1 SNHLY and CDR2 FYNNEI. V dropped 6 bases and J dropped 4 bases, with 7 bases sitting between them. Here the CDR3 reads CASRRQGANVLTF. For the CDR3, the DNA is TGTGCCAGCAGGAGACAGGGGGCCAACGTCCTGACTTTC. Together with reference TRBV2 and TRBJ2-6, the CDR3 gives the full variable domain: EPEVTQTPSHQVTQMGQEVILRCVPISNHLYFYWYRQILGQKVEFLVSFYNNEISEKSEIFDDQFSVERPDGSNFTLKIRSTKLEDSAMYFCASRRQGANVLTFGAGSRLTVL.

The chain has TRBV7-3 and TRBJ2-7, with 8 positions matching TRBD2. This CDR3 is built from 15 residues. CDR1 is SGHTA and CDR2 is FQGTGA in the germline V gene. After removal of 3 bases from V and 4 bases from J, the junction contained 8 bases not matched to a gene. CDR3 bases: TGTGCCAGCAGCTTTTCGGGAGGGCCTTTATACGAGCAGTACTTC. Its translation is CASSFSGGPLYEQYF.

The chain couples TRBV19 to TRBJ2-3; TRBD2 matches 7 bases. Germline V gene data show CDR1 as LNHDA and CDR2 as SQIVND (reference sequence). V lost 3 bases and J lost 5; bases outside the gene matches: 11. CDR3 length: 16 amino acids. The CDR3 DNA follows: TGTGCCAGTAGTATGTCGCTAGCGGTCCCCGGAGATACGCAGTATTTT. Residues: CASSMSLAVPGDTQYF.

This sequence joins TRBV6-5 and TRBJ1-1; 7 positions match TRBD1. Germline assignment: CDR1 MNHEY and CDR2 SVGAGI. The CDR3 runs to 14 residues. Trimming cost V 4 bases and J 5 bases; bases outside gene matches: 7. The CDR3 spells CASSSDRLWTEAFF. CDR3 nucleotide sequence: TGTGCCAGCAGTTCGGACAGGTTGTGGACTGAAGCTTTCTTT.

The CDR3 protein is CASSVDGYGYTF. The CDR3 DNA reads as TGTGCCAGCAGCGTAGACGGCTATGGCTACACCTTC. V and J are TRBV9 and TRBJ1-2, with D uncertain. Trimming stripped 0 bases from V and 4 bases from J, with 4 bases between. CDR1 is SGDLS, CDR2 YYNGEE, per germline. The CDR3 extends over 12 amino acids.

This chain links TRBV7-8 with TRBJ2-7; 7 bases are shared with TRBD1. V gave up 5 bases and J gave up 3 bases; unmatched junction bases: 10. Germline lookup yields CDR1 SGHVS and CDR2 FQNEAQ. The CDR3 is 15 residues long. The DNA of the CDR3 is TGTGCCAGCAGCCCCCAGGGGGACGTCTACTACGAGCAGTACTTC. As protein: CASSPQGDVYYEQYF.

The chain couples TRBV6-4 to TRBJ2-7; 9 bases are a match to TRBD2. Germline loops: CDR1 MRHNA, CDR2 SNTAGT. Trimming took 3 bases from V and 3 from J; bases not matched to a gene: 6. The CDR3 consists of 15 residues. The CDR3: CASSEWAGGGYEQYF. DNA for the CDR3: TGTGCCAGCAGTGAATGGGCGGGAGGGGGCTACGAGCAGTACTTC.

The V gene is TRBV15, the J gene TRBJ2-3; TRBD1 matches at 8 bases. The germline V gene encodes CDR1 LNHNV and CDR2 YYDKDF (reference sequence). V was pared by 2 bases and J by 1 base, with 2 bases of the junction left unmatched. The length of the CDR3 is 15 residues. The CDR3, as DNA: TGTGCCACCAGCAGACCGGGACAGGGCACAGATACGCAGTATTTT. Amino acids: CATSRPGQGTDTQYF.

The J gene is TRBJ2-5, the V gene TRBV13; 7 nucleotides match TRBD1. The J call is uncertain, as TRBJ2-7 better fits the DNA end. Germline V gene sequence: CDR1 PRHDT, CDR2 FYEKMQ (reference sequence). The CDR3 runs to 15 residues. In DNA form, the CDR3 reads TGTGCCAGCAGGCTTCAGGGACAGAACCCCTACGAGCAGTACTTC. Protein: CASRLQGQNPYEQYF.

The chain combines TRBV5-1 with TRBJ1-2, with TRBD1 as a possible D gene (6 bases). V was cut by 0 bases and J by 3 bases, with 12 bases left in between. CDR3 size: 15 residues. CDR1 is SGHRS, CDR2 YFSETQ, per germline. CDR3 in DNA: TGCGCCAGCAGCTTGGGGACAGCCCCTGACTATGGCTACACCTTC. Amino acids: CASSLGTAPDYGYTF.

The chain is built from TRBV19 and TRBJ1-5; D is unresolved. The length of the CDR3 is 16 residues. Germline CDR1 and CDR2: LNHDA and SQIVND (reference sequence). The V gene lost 3 bases and the J gene lost 0 bases, with 12 bases spanning the gap. The CDR3 here is CASSITGGYSNQPQHF. The CDR3 DNA reads TGTGCCAGTAGTATTACCGGCGGATATAGCAATCAGCCCCAGCATTTT.